This TCR beta chain was sequenced in a study of blood T cell repertoires in COVID-19. About the research overall: Both acute and convalescent COVID-19 samples were obtained from the United States, Italy and Spain. Nucleic acid was either cDNA or gDNA, and it came from T cells, B-cell-depleted T cells, or PBMCs.

Cohorts were based on clinical histories the participants reported. Resolution of symptoms, clearance, or two negative PCRs was present in recovered Cohort 3 donors. Profiled with immunoSEQ multiplex PCR; TCRdb holds only in-frame clones, not every one. This sample yields about 310,000 clones, of which over 85% are seen a single time; more than 9% belongs to the top ten. From germline, CDR1 is SGHTA and CDR2 FQGNSA. Trimming removed 5 bases from V and 1 base from J, with 15 bases in between. The CDR3 has 16 amino acids. The receptor was derived from a woman in her twenties or thirties who had recovered from COVID-19. The sample consisted of PBMCs or T cells enriched from blood (not recorded which). V gene TRBV7-2 combines with J gene TRBJ1-5, with a tentative D call TRBD1 (6 bases). The DNA for the CDR3 is TGTGCCAGCAGCAAACACCCAGGGGCCAGCAATCAGCCCCAGCATTTT. Protein product: CASSKHPGASNQPQHF.